This TCR beta chain is from a study of T-cell memory formation after mild COVID-19. About the study: Largely, the TCR clusters proved donor specific. The study, taken as a whole, reports: A second wave of clones peaked on day 37, and their SARS-CoV-2 specificity went unconfirmed. Clones which contracted sat mainly in CM and EM if CD4+, and in EMRA if CD8+.

Only a few counts were recorded for this clonotype. No antigen is known for it. TCRalpha and TCRbeta libraries used 5'RACE with constant-segment primers and UMIs. TCRdb fed the 5' RACE reads into MiXCR, producing one record per CDR3 protein. The profile shows under 650,000 distinct CDR3 sequences, roughly 18% of them singletons. The CDR3 spans 14 residues. Germline V gene data show CDR1 as DFQATT and CDR2 as SNEGSKA (reference sequence). The V and J ends lost 3 bases and 5 bases respectively, with 16 bases between them. This receptor was taken from an adult woman who had mild COVID-19 (a few samples of this study predate the infection). Cell type and time point are not known. Sequenced input: PBMCs or a T cell subset sorted from them (not recorded which). The J gene is TRBJ2-5, the V gene TRBV20-1; the D gene is possibly TRBD2 (6 bases). CDR3 region: CSARVPGTAETQYF. In nucleotides, the CDR3 is TGCAGTGCTAGGGTTCCTGGGACTGCGGAGACCCAGTACTTC.